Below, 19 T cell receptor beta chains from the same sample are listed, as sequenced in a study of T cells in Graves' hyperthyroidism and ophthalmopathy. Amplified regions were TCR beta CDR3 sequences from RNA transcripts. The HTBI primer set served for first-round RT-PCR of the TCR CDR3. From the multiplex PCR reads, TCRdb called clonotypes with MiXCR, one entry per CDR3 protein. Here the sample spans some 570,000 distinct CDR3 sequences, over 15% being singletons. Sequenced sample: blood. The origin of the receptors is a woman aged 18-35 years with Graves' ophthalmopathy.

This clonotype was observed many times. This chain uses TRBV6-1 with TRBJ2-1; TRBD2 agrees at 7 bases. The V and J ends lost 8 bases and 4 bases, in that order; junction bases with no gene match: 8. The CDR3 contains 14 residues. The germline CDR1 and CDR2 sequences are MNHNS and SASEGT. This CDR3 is CASAASGAYNEQFF. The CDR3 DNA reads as TGTGCCAGCGCGGCTAGCGGCGCATACAATGAGCAGTTCTTC.

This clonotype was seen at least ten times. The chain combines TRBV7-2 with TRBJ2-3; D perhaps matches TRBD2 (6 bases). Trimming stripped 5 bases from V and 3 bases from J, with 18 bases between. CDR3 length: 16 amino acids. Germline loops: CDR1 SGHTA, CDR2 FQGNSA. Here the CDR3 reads CASSRSGVGRTDTQYF. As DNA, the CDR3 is TGTGCCAGCAGCCGTAGCGGAGTGGGTAGGACAGATACGCAGTATTTT.

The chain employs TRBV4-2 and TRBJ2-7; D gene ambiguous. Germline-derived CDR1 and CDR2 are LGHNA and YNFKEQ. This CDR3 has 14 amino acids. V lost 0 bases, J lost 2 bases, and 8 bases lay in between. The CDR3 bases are TGTGCCAGCAGCCAAGATAGTACCACCTACGAGCAGTACTTC. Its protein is CASSQDSTTYEQYF.

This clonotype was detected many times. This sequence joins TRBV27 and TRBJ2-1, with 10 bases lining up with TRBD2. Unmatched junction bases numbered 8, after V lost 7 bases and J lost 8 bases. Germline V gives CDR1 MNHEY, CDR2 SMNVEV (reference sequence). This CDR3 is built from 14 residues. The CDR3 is CASTISGGVDEQFF. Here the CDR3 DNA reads TGTGCCAGCACGATAAGCGGGGGGGTGGATGAGCAGTTCTTC.

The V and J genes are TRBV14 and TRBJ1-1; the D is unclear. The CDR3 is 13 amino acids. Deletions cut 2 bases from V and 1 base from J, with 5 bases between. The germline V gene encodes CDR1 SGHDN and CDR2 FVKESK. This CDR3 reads CASSQTPNTEAFF. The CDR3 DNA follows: TGTGCCAGCAGCCAAACACCGAACACTGAAGCTTTCTTT.

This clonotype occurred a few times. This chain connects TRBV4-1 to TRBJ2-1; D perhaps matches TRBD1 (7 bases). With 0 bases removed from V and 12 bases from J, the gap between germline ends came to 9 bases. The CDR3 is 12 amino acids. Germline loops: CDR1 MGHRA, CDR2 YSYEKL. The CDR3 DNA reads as TGCGCCAGCAGCCAAGACAGGGGGGTGCAGTTCTTC. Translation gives CASSQDRGVQFF.

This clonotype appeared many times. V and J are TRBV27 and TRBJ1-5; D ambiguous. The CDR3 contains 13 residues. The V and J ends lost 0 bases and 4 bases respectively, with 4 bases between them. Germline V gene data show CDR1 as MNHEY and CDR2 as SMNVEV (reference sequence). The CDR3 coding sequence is TGTGCCAGCAGTTTATCAATAAATCAGCCCCAGCATTTT. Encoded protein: CASSLSINQPQHF.

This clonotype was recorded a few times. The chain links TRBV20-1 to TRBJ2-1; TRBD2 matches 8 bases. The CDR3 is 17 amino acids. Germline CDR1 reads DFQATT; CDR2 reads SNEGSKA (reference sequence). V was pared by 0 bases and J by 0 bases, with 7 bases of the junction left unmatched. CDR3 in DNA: TGCAGTGCTAGAGATCGGATAGCGGGGCTCTCCTACAATGAGCAGTTCTTC. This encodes CSARDRIAGLSYNEQFF.

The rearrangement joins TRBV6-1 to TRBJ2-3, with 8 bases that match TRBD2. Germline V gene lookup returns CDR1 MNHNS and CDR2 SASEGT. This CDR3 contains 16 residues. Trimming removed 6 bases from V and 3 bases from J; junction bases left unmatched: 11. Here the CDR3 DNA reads TGTGCCAGCAGGAAAGATTTAGCGGGGAGAACAGATACGCAGTATTTT. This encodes CASRKDLAGRTDTQYF.

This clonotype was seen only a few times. The CDR3, as DNA: TGTGCCAGTAGTATCGCGGCTAGCGGGATGGATGAGCAGTTCTTC. This encodes CASSIAASGMDEQFF. The chain uses TRBV19 and TRBJ2-1, with 9 bases that match TRBD2. With 3 bases clipped from V and 8 bases from J, the junction kept 8 bases outside the gene matches. Per the germline V gene, CDR1 is LNHDA and CDR2 is SQIVND (reference sequence). CDR3 length: 15 residues.

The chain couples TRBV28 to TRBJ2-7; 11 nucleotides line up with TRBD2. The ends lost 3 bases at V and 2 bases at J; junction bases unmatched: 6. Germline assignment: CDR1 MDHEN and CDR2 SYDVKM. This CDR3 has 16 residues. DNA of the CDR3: TGTGCCAGCAGTTTGTTTAGCGGGAGGGCCGCCTACGAGCAGTACTTC. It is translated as CASSLFSGRAAYEQYF.

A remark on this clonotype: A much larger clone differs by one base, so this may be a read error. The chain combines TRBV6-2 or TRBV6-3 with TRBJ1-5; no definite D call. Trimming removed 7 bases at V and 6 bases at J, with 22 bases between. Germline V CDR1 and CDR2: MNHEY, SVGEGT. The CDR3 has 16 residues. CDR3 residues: CASNHRFKGRGQPQHF. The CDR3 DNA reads TGTGCCAGCAACCACCGTTTCAAGGGCCGGGGTCAGCCCCAGCATTTT.

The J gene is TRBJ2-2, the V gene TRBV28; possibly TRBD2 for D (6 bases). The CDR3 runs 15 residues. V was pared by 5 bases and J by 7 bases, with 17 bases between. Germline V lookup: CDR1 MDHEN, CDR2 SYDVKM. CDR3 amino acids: CASSPGDGDFGELFF. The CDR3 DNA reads TGTGCCAGCAGTCCGGGAGACGGGGATTTCGGGGAGCTGTTTTTT.

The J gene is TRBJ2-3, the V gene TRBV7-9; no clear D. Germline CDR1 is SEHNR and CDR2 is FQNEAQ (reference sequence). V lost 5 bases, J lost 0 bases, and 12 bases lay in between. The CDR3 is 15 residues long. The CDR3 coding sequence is TGTGCCAGCAGCCCAGATAGACATAGCACAGATACGCAGTATTTT. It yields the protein CASSPDRHSTDTQYF.

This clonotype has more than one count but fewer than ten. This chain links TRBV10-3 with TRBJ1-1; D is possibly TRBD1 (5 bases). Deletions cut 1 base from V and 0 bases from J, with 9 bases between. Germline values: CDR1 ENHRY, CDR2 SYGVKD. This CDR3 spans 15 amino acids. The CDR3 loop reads CAISELWGVNTEAFF. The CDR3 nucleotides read TGTGCCATCAGTGAGTTGTGGGGGGTGAACACTGAAGCTTTCTTT.

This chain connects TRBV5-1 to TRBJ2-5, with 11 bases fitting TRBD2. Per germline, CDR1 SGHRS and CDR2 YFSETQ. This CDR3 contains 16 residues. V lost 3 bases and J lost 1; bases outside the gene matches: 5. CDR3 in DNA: TGCGCCAGCAGCTACACTCTAGCGGGAGGCCAAGAGACCCAGTACTTC. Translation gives CASSYTLAGGQETQYF.

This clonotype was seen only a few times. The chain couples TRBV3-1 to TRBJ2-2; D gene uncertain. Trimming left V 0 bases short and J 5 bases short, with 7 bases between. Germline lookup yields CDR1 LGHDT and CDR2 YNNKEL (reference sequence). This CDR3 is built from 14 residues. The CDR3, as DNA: TGTGCCAGCAGCCAAGATCTCGGGACCGGGGAGCTGTTTTTT. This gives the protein CASSQDLGTGELFF.

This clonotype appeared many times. The CDR3: CASSGPGEDEQYF. CDR3 nucleotide sequence: TGTGCCAGCAGTGGACCAGGGGAAGACGAGCAGTACTTC. The rearrangement uses TRBV2 and TRBJ2-7, with D tentatively TRBD1 (6 bases). V gave up 4 bases and J gave up 5 bases, with 12 bases separating them. The CDR3 is 13 residues long. Germline V lookup: CDR1 SNHLY, CDR2 FYNNEI.

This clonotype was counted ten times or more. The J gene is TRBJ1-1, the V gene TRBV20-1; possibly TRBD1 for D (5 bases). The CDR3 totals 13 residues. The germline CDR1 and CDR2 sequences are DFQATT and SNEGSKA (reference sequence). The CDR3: CSSDRGGDTEAFF. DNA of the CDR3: TGCAGCTCGGACCGCGGGGGTGACACTGAAGCTTTCTTT.